This T cell receptor (beta chain) was captured in a study of T cell changes during pregnancy in multiple sclerosis. Only a few counts were recorded for this clone. The junction had 3 bases not matched to a gene; V was cut back by 2 bases and J by 7 bases. Germline V lookup: CDR1 MDHEN, CDR2 SYDVKM. The CDR3 has 15 amino acids. Clones were read by immunoSEQ multiplex PCR, and TCRdb kept only the in-frame ones, dropping some. The sample shows under 95,000 clones, 92% of them seen only once. The chain combines TRBV28 with TRBJ1-6, with 9 bases identical to TRBD1. This receptor was obtained from a female donor with multiple sclerosis, enrolled in a pregnancy study. The specimen was peripheral blood, collected in the second trimester of pregnancy. CDR3 sequence: CASSLSGTGNSPLHF. CDR3 bases: TGTGCCAGCAGTTTAAGCGGGACAGGGAATTCACCCCTCCACTTT.